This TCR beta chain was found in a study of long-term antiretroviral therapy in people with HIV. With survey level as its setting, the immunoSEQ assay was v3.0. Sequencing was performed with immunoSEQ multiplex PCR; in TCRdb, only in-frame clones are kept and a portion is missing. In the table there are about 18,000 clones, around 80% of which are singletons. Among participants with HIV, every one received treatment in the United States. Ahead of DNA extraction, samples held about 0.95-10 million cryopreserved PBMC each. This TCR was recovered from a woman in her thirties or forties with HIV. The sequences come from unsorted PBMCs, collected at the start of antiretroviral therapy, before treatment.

CDR3: CASSPQAGNQPQHF. The CDR3 bases are TGTGCCAGCTCACCACAGGCAGGGAATCAGCCCCAGCATTTT. The chain couples TRBV18 to TRBJ1-5, with D tentatively TRBD1 (5 bases). CDR1 is KGHSH and CDR2 is LQKENI in the germline V gene. This CDR3 spans 14 amino acids. Trimming stripped 1 base from V and 4 bases from J, with 8 bases between. Variable domain in full (rest from reference TRBV18 and TRBJ1-5): NAGVMQNPRHLVRRRGQEARLRCSPMKGHSHVYWYRQLPEEGLKFMVYLQKENIIDESGMPKERFSAEFPKEGPSILRIQQVVRGDSAAYFCASSPQAGNQPQHFGDGTRLSIL.